This T cell receptor beta chain was identified in a study of Ad26.COV2.S vaccination and SARS-CoV-2 variants. Whole-study context: Donor got 5x10^10 or 1x10^11 viral particles of Ad26.COV2.S.

This CDR3 comprises 16 residues. Trimming left V 1 base short and J 6 bases short, with 15 bases between. Germline loops: CDR1 SGHNT, CDR2 YENEEA. Study findings and constraints: Measurement of non-spike TCR breadth gave similar results in vaccine and placebo recipients.

The assay was immunoSEQ multiplex PCR, and TCRdb's table has in-frame clones only and misses some. The sample records about 420,000 clones, around nine tenths being singletons. Treatment denoted: some 20 received Ad26.COV2.S at low or high dose, single or two shots; roughly 5 received placebo; per-sample allocation not given. Sampling was performed 63 days after the first vaccine or placebo injection. In regard to this clone: What it recognizes is unknown.

This clonotype was sampled from a person between 18 and 60 years old who received the Ad26.COV2.S COVID-19 vaccine or a placebo. Sample: peripheral blood, taken in a trial of Ad26.COV2.S vaccine versus placebo. This chain joins TRBV11-3 and TRBJ2-2; possible D gene TRBD2, 6 bases. CDR3 in DNA: TGTGCCAGCAGCTTAGGTGGTGGTGCGGGATCCGGGGAGCTGTTTTTT. Protein sequence: CASSLGGGAGSGELFF.